This T cell receptor beta chain emerged from a study of blood T cell repertoires in COVID-19 (dated by TCRdb to about 2020). In terms of the full investigation: Samples covering the acute and convalescent phases of COVID-19 were provided by collaborators in the United States, Italy and Spain. Where available, HLA class I and class II types were obtained from metadata supplied by the sample provider rather than from assay-based typing. Deeply sampled blood TCRbeta repertoires from subjects exposed to, actively infected with, or recovered from COVID-19 were included in the dataset. The samples were drawn from two sources: the first 160 participants of the ongoing ImmuneRACE study, and 1,000 to 1,500 subjects contributed by 6 global collaborators. The material from the prospective study consisted of cDNA or gDNA derived from T cells, B-cell-depleted T cells, or PBMCs. The repertoires were released in a freely available public database meant as a resource for research on the immune response to SARS-CoV-2. A de-identified subject ID, COVID-19 status, age in years and sex were almost always included in the sample metadata. General conclusions and limits of the study: The quantity of clinical and demographic metadata differed by source and by participant and was supplied without curation.

In its sample, this clone was seen once. This clone's antigen is unknown. It has no much larger one-base neighbor in the sample; base qualities were not kept. The collaborating institutions used their own protocols to collect whole blood in K2EDTA tubes. For TCRbeta analysis, collaborators shipped samples in one of three forms: frozen whole blood, isolated PBMCs, or DNA extracted from either of those sample types. The CDR3, from cysteine to phenylalanine, totals 14 residues. Only the CDR3 region is kept as DNA, spanning 42 bases read in frame from base 1. Taken from the germline V gene (reference sequence), the CDR1 and CDR2 loops are LNHDA and SQIVND. V is reduced by 5 bases and J by 1 base, leaving a spacing of 11 bases between them. The immunoSEQ Assay, a bias-controlled multiplex PCR, was used to amplify TCRbeta CDR3 regions from genomic DNA. In the authors' own workflow: Within the assay, amplification of reference gene primers was used to estimate how many nucleated cells each sample contained. To quantify the absolute abundance of each unique TCRbeta CDR3 rearrangement, sequence reads were collapsed and filtered. For each sample, productive Simpson clonality was calculated as the square root of Simpson's diversity index over productive rearrangements. TCRdb holds this immuneACCESS table with in-frame rearrangements only. Some clones are missing; in checked studies, unresolved V genes explain under half, and the rest has no known cause. V and J calls and clone size are copied from that table; D and trimming were computed from the DNA. Here the sample has 35,000 to 45,000 clones; roughly 75% occur a single time. The ten largest clonotypes hold over 15% of the sample.

The chain uses TRBV19 and TRBJ1-1, with TRBD1 perhaps the D gene, on 6 matching bases. Sequencing was performed on peripheral blood. This receptor was taken from a man between 65 and 85 years old with acute or convalescent COVID-19. At the DNA level, the sequence is TGTGCCAGTAGTTCACGGACAGAGAACACTGAAGCTTTCTTT. This is translated as CASSSRTENTEAFF.